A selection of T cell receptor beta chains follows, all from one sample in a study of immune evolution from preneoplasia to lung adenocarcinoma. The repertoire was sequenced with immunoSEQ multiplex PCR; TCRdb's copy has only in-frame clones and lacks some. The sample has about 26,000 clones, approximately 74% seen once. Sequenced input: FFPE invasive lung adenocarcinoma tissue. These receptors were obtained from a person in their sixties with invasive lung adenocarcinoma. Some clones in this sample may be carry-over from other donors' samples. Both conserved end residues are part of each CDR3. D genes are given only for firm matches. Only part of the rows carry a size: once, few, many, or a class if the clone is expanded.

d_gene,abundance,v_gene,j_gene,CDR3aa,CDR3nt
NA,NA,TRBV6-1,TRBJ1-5,CASSEFVRQPQHF,TGTGCCAGCAGTGAATTTGTTCGCCAGCCCCAGCATTTT
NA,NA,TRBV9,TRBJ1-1,CASSVESNTEAFF,TGTGCCAGCAGCGTCGAATCGAACACTGAAGCTTTCTTT
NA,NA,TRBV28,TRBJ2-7,CASSLGDNYEQYF,TGTGCCAGCAGTTTAGGTGACAACTACGAGCAGTACTTC
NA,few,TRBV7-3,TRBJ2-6,CASSLDQSSGANVLTF,TGTGCCAGCAGCTTAGACCAGAGCTCTGGGGCCAACGTCCTGACTTTC
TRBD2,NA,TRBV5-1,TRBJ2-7,CASSLSLAGGKGYEQYF,TGCGCCAGCAGCTTGAGTCTAGCGGGAGGAAAAGGGTACGAGCAGTACTTC
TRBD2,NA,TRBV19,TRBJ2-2,CASKSGLASTGELFF,TGTGCCAGTAAATCGGGACTAGCTTCGACCGGGGAGCTGTTTTTT
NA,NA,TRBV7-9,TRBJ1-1,CASSLTHTEAFF,TGTGCCAGCAGCTTGACCCACACTGAAGCTTTCTTT
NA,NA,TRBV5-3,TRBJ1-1,CASSTGEAFF,TGTGCCAGCAGCACGGGGGAAGCTTTCTTT
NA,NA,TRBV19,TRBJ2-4,CASTPSSLGNIQYF,TGTGCCAGTACCCCGAGTAGTTTAGGTAACATTCAGTACTTC
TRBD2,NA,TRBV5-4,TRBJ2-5,CASSLTSVVGETQYF,TGTGCCAGCAGCTTAACTAGCGTAGTTGGGGAGACCCAGTACTTC
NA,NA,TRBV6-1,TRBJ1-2,CASSENPGGSYGYTF,TGTGCCAGCAGTGAAAATCCGGGGGGGAGTTATGGCTACACCTTC
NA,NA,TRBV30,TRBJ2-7,CAWSVRGNNEQYF,TGTGCCTGGAGCGTGAGGGGGAATAACGAGCAGTACTTC
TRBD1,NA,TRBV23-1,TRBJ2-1,CASRPGQVYNEQFF,TGCGCCAGCAGGCCGGGACAGGTTTACAATGAGCAGTTCTTC
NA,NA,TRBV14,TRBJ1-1,CASSPLLMNTEAFF,TGTGCCAGCAGCCCACTCCTCATGAACACTGAAGCTTTCTTT
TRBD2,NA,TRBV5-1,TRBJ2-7,CASSTRGGTYEQYF,TGCGCCAGCAGCACCCGGGGGGGGACCTACGAGCAGTACTTC
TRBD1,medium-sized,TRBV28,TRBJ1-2,CASSAIGTGYGYTF,TGTGCCAGCAGTGCCATCGGGACAGGCTATGGCTACACCTTC
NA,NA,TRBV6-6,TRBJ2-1,CASTNWGANGNEQFF,TGTGCCAGCACCAATTGGGGGGCGAATGGTAATGAGCAGTTCTTC
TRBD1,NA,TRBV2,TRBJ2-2,CASSDGTGGTGELFF,TGTGCCAGCAGTGACGGGACAGGGGGAACCGGGGAGCTGTTTTTT
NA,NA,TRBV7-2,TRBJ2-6,CASSLNSGISGANVLTF,TGTGCCAGCAGCTTAAATTCAGGGATCTCTGGGGCCAACGTCCTGACTTTC
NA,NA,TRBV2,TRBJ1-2,CASSEEEGVRGYTF,TGTGCCAGCAGTGAGGAGGAGGGGGTACGGGGCTACACCTTC
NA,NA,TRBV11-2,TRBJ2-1,CASSLGVFQFF,TGTGCCAGCAGCTTAGGCGTGTTTCAGTTCTTC
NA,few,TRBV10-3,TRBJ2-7,CAISEAGAPGQYF,TGTGCCATCAGTGAGGCTGGGGCCCCCGGGCAGTACTTC
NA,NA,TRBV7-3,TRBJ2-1,CASSLGRYNEQFF,TGTGCCAGCAGCTTGGGACGGTACAATGAGCAGTTCTTC
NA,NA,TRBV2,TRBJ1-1,CASRGQGNTEAFF,TGTGCCAGCCGAGGTCAGGGGAACACTGAAGCTTTCTTT
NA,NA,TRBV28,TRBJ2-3,CASRQGLWDTQYF,TGTGCCAGCAGGCAGGGGCTTTGGGATACGCAGTATTTT
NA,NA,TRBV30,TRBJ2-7,CAWRRTTDPYEQYF,TGTGCCTGGAGGAGAACAACAGATCCCTACGAGCAGTACTTC
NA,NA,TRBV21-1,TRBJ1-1,CASSSGYTEAFF,TGTGCCAGCAGCTCGGGCTACACTGAAGCTTTCTTT
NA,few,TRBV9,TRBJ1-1,CASSVVPYTEAFF,TGTGCCAGCAGCGTAGTTCCCTACACTGAAGCTTTCTTT
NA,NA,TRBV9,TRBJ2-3,CASSVGPAGTDTQYF,TGTGCCAGCAGCGTAGGCCCAGCGGGCACAGATACGCAGTATTTT
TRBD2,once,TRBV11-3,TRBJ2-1,CASSLDNHVGTSLFF,TGTGCCAGCAGCTTAGATAATCATGTGGGGACTAGCCTGTTCTTC
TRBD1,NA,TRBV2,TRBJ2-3,CASTYRGQVSDMQYF,TGTGCCAGCACCTACAGGGGGCAGGTATCAGATATGCAGTATTTT
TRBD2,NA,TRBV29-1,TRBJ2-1,CSVLAGVIPGASYNEQFF,TGCAGCGTCTTAGCGGGAGTTATACCGGGGGCCTCCTACAATGAGCAGTTCTTC
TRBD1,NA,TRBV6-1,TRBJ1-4,CASRGRRGPYEKLFF,TGTGCCAGCAGGGGCCGGAGGGGGCCCTATGAAAAACTGTTTTTT
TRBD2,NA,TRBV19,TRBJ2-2,CASKIPPTSGRLTGELFF,TGTGCCAGTAAGATCCCACCCACTAGCGGGAGGTTGACCGGGGAGCTGTTTTTT
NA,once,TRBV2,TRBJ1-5,CASREGEDQPQHF,TGTGCCAGCAGGGAGGGAGAGGACCAGCCCCAGCATTTT
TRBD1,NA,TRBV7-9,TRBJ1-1,CASSPRGQVNTEAFF,TGTGCCAGCTCCCCTAGGGGGCAGGTGAACACTGAAGCTTTCTTT
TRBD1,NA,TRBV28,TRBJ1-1,CASRKGGTGALNTEAFF,TGTGCCAGCAGAAAAGGAGGTACAGGGGCGTTAAACACTGAAGCTTTCTTT